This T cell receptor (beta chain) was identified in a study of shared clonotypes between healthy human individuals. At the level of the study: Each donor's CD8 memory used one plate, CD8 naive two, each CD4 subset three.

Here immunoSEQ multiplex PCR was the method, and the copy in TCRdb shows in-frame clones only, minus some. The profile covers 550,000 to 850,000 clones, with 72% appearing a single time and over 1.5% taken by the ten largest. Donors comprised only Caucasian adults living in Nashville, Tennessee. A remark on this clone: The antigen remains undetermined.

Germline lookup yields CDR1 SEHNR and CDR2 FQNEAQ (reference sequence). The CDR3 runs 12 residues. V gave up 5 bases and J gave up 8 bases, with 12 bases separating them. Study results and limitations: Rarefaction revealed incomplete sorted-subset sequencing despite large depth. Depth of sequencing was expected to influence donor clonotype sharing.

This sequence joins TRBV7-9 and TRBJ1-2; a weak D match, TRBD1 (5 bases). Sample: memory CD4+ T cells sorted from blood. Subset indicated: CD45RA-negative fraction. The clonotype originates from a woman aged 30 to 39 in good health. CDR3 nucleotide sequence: TGTGCCAGCAGCAAAGGACAAGGCGGCTACACCTTC. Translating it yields CASSKGQGGYTF.